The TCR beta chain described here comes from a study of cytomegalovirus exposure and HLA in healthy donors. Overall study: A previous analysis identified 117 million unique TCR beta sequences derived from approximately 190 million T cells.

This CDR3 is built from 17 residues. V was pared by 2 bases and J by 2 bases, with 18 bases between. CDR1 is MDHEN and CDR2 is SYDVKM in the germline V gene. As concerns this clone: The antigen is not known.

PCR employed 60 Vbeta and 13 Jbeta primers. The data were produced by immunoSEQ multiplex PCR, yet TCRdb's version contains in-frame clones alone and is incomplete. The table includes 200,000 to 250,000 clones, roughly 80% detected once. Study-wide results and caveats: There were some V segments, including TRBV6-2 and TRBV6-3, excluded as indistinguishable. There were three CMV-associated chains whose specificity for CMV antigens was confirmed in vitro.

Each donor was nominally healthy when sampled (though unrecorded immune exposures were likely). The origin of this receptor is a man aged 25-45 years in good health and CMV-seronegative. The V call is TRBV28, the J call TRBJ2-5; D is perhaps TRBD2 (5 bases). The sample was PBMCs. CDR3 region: CASSLPPASSLQETQYF. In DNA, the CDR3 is TGTGCCAGCAGTTTACCCCCTGCTAGCAGCCTTCAAGAGACCCAGTACTTC.